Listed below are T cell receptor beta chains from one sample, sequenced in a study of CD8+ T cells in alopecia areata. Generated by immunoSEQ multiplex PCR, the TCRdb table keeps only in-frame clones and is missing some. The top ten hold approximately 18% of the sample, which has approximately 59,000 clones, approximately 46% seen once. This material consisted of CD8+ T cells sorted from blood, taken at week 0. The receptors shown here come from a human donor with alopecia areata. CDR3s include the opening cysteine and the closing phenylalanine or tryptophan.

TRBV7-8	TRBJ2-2	CASSLGPSGELFF
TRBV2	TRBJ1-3	CASTQGGSGNTIYF
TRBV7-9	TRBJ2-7	CASSSSRQGDYEQYF
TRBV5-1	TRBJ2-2	CASTALNTGELFF
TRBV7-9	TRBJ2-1	CASSSPLAGTYNEQFF
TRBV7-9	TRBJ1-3	CASSLTHSSGNTIYF
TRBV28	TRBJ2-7	CASSFGASGLAGFEQYF
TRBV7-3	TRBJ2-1	CASSLGAGGPYNEQFF
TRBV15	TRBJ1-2	CATSTKGDPDGYTF
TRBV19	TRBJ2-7	CASSSSSGSPYEQYF
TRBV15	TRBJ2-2	CATSRDGGQPGDTGELFF
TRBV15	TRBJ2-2	CATTGSSGGNTGELFF
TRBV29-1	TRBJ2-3	CSVEDHRDTQYF
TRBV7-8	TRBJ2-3	CASSNGLADTQYF
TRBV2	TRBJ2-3	CASPGTSSTDTQYF
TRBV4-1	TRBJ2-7	CASSQVHPASSYEQYF
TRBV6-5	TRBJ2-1	CASSLGTSGRNEQFF
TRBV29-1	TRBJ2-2	CSVGTANTGELFF
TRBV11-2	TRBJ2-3	CASSLLGAQPATQYF
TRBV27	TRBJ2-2	CASSLGLVRDTVAGGSDTGELFF
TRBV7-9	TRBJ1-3	CASSPHEGQFHSGNTIYF
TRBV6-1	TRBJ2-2	CASSEKVGGGSGTGELFF
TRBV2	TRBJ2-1	CASSPGLAVYNEQFF
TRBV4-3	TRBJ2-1	CASSQFGTSVYNEQFF
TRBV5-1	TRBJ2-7	CASSTPDRGEQYF
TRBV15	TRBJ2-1	CATSRAGLDYNEQFF
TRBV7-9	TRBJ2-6	CASQKASGGANVLTF
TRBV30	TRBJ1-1	CAWSLTTGGTEAFF
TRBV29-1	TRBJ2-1	CSVRGTSGVGNEQFF
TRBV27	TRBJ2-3	CASSLAAGQRSTDTQYF
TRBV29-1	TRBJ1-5	CSVVTSANSNQPQHF
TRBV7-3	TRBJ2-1	CASSLTQGMDEQFF
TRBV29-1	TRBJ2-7	CSVEARAGVYEQYF
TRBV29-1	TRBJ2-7	CSVEHGTRARGEQYF
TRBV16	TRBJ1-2	CASSSLTGEGYTF
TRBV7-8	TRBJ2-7	CASSLGTYEQYF
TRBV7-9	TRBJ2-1	CASTDTTGGEQFF
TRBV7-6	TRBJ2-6	CASSTSTGGLGGANVLTF
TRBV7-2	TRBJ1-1	CASSPGRVTEAFF
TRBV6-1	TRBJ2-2	CASRYSGTGTGELFF
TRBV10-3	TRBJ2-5	CAISESLAGALQETQYF
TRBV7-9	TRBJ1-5	CASSDNNQPQHF
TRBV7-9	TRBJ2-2	CASSLGWSGSGTGELFF
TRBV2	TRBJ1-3	CASSEDGGRYTIYF